The next 26 T cell receptor beta chains were all read from a single sample in a study of response to subunit inactivated influenza vaccine. A single record per CDR3 protein comes from TCRdb applying MiXCR to the RT-PCR reads. The table records 500,000 or so distinct CDR3 sequences, roughly 11% of them present only once. Sequencing used PBMCs from blood, obtained about 6 weeks after vaccination. These receptors were collected from a man aged 50 or older who received an inactivated influenza vaccine.

This clonotype was seen only a few times. The chain couples TRBV12-3 or TRBV12-4 to TRBJ2-1, with 10 bases identical to TRBD2. This CDR3 has 15 amino acids. V shed 5 bases and J 6 bases; nucleotides not matched to a gene: 7. The CDR3 sequence is CASSTSGTSVNEQFF. The CDR3 DNA is TGTGCCAGCAGTACCTCCGGGACTAGCGTCAATGAGCAGTTCTTC.

This clonotype has a count of ten or more. This chain links TRBV2 with TRBJ1-1; 7 bases are a match to TRBD1. Germline lookup yields CDR1 SNHLY and CDR2 FYNNEI. The V gene end was trimmed by 7 bases and the J gene end by 0 bases; junction bases not matched to a gene: 8. This CDR3 is 15 amino acids long. The CDR3 sequence: CASKKGTAMNTEAFF. CDR3 DNA: TGTGCCAGCAAAAAGGGGACAGCAATGAACACTGAAGCTTTCTTT.

This clonotype showed up many times. V is TRBV5-5 and J is TRBJ2-7; 7 bases align to TRBD2. V shed 3 bases, J shed 0 bases, and the junction held 0 bases outside the gene matches. This CDR3 region has 13 residues. The germline CDR1 and CDR2 sequences are SGHKS and YYEKEE (reference sequence). The chain's CDR3 is CASSWTSSYEQYF. DNA for the CDR3: TGTGCCAGCAGCTGGACTAGCTCCTACGAGCAGTACTTC.

The rearrangement uses TRBV12-3 or TRBV12-4 and TRBJ2-1; 13 bases map to TRBD2. Trimming took 6 bases from V and 7 from J; bases not matched to a gene: 6. This CDR3 has 15 residues. CDR3 bases: TGTGCCAGCAGGTTCGGGACTAGCGGGATTAATGAGCAGTTCTTC. Its protein product is CASRFGTSGINEQFF.

As for this clonotype: This may come from a read error, since a much larger clone is one base off. The chain joins TRBV24-1 to TRBJ2-1, with TRBD2 identical over 7 bases. Germline V gene data show CDR1 as KGHDR and CDR2 as SFDVKD. The CDR3 length is 17 residues. CDR3 sequence reads: CDTSGFGRQSSYNEQFF. The CDR3 DNA follows: TGTGACACCAGTGGCTTCGGGAGGCAGAGCTCCTACAATGAGCAGTTCTTC.

Ten or more counts support this clonotype. The chain uses TRBV7-9 and TRBJ2-5; the D gene could be TRBD1 or TRBD2 (6 bases each). The germline CDR1 and CDR2 sequences are SEHNR and FQNEAQ (reference sequence). This CDR3 has 16 amino acids. V lost 2 bases to trimming and J lost 2 bases, with 15 bases between them. DNA for the CDR3: TGTGCCAGCAGCTTAACGGGGGCCGGTGTACAAGAGACCCAGTACTTC. Protein product: CASSLTGAGVQETQYF.

This clonotype showed up just a few times. This chain links TRBV7-9 with TRBJ2-3; D remains unclear. Germline CDR1 reads SEHNR; CDR2 reads FQNEAQ (reference sequence). V lost 2 bases, J lost 4 bases, and 16 bases lay in between. The CDR3 is 16 residues long. Here the CDR3 DNA reads TGTGCCAGCAGCTTACTTGGGGTGTACGTTTCAGATACGCAGTATTTT. This gives the protein CASSLLGVYVSDTQYF.

This clonotype is a singleton in its sample. The V and J genes are TRBV6-5 and TRBJ2-5; 12 bases map to TRBD1. This CDR3 contains 17 residues. Germline CDR1 and CDR2: MNHEY and SVGAGI. V shed 2 bases and J 5 bases; nucleotides not matched to a gene: 9. The CDR3 reads CASSYAPGTGGEETQYF. In DNA, the CDR3 is TGTGCCAGCAGTTACGCGCCTGGGACAGGGGGCGAGGAGACCCAGTACTTC.

This clonotype was observed a handful of times. V and J are TRBV5-1 and TRBJ2-5; the D is unclear. V lost 4 bases to trimming and J lost 1 base, with 11 bases between them. The CDR3 contains 14 residues. CDR1 and CDR2 from the germline V gene are SGHRS and YFSETQ. The CDR3 region has the DNA TGCGCCAGCAGCATCGGGTCGGGCCAAGAGACCCAGTACTTC. Protein: CASSIGSGQETQYF.

The chain is built from TRBV7-2 and TRBJ2-7, with no clear D. Germline V gene lookup returns CDR1 SGHTA and CDR2 FQGNSA. This CDR3 spans 14 amino acids. The V end lost 2 bases, the J end lost 5 bases, and 13 bases lay between the germline ends. CDR3 DNA: TGTGCCAGCAGCTTAAAAGGAGTACTCCACGAGCAGTACTTC. Its protein is CASSLKGVLHEQYF.

The J gene is TRBJ2-2, the V gene TRBV7-9; possibly TRBD2 for D (6 bases). The germline CDR1 and CDR2 sequences are SEHNR and FQNEAQ (reference sequence). The germline V and J ends were trimmed by 4 bases and 1 base, with 16 bases remaining between them. The CDR3 loop spans 17 amino acids. The CDR3 is CASSSEGAGLNTGELFF. DNA for the CDR3: TGTGCCAGCAGCTCCGAAGGGGCGGGACTGAACACCGGGGAGCTGTTTTTT.

There are many counts of this clonotype. V usage is TRBV25-1 and J usage is TRBJ2-7, with D tentatively TRBD1 (6 bases). The CDR3 length is 13 residues. Germline V gene data show CDR1 as MGHDK and CDR2 as SYGVNS. V dropped 6 bases and J dropped 6 bases, with 15 bases sitting between them. The CDR3 DNA is TGTGCCAGCAGCCGCCGGTCCAGGGGCGAGCAGTACTTC. This sequence encodes CASSRRSRGEQYF.

This clonotype was picked up a small number of times. The V and J genes are TRBV6-2 or TRBV6-3 and TRBJ2-7, with a possible D match to TRBD1 (5 bases). The CDR3 has 15 amino acids. Trimming took off 2 bases at V and 2 bases at J, with 13 bases between the two ends. CDR1 and CDR2 (germline): MNHEY, SVGEGT. This CDR3 is CASSYAWGMTYEQYF. The CDR3 DNA reads as TGTGCCAGCAGTTACGCATGGGGCATGACCTACGAGCAGTACTTC.

This chain connects TRBV7-2 to TRBJ2-3; D is possibly TRBD1 (5 bases). Germline values: CDR1 SGHTA, CDR2 FQGNSA. The V gene lost 5 bases and the J gene lost 3 bases, with 6 bases spanning the gap. CDR3 size: 12 residues. Here the CDR3 DNA reads TGTGCCAGCAGCAGACAGACAGATACGCAGTATTTT. It is translated as CASSRQTDTQYF.

The V call is TRBV5-5, the J call TRBJ2-1, with 12 bases aligning to TRBD2. Germline lookup yields CDR1 SGHKS and CDR2 YYEKEE (reference sequence). The ends lost 0 bases at V and 7 bases at J; junction bases unmatched: 5. The CDR3 consists of 16 residues. CDR3 protein: CASSLGTSGMGNEQFF. CDR3 nucleotides: TGTGCCAGCAGCTTGGGGACTAGCGGGATGGGGAATGAGCAGTTCTTC.

In this sample, this clonotype turned up many times. The chain uses TRBV12-3 or TRBV12-4 and TRBJ2-7; 7 bases align to TRBD1. This CDR3 contains 14 residues. J gave up 1 base and V 6 bases, and 6 bases lay outside the gene matches. The CDR3 is CASRKQGRSYEQYF. CDR3 nucleotide sequence: TGTGCCAGCAGGAAACAGGGGCGATCCTACGAGCAGTACTTC.

This clonotype was found many times. The J gene is TRBJ2-2, the V gene TRBV7-2, with 11 nucleotides matching TRBD2. The CDR3 is made up of 16 amino acids. Per the germline V gene, CDR1 is SGHTA and CDR2 is FQGNSA. Trimming cost V 2 bases and J 6 bases; bases outside gene matches: 5. CDR3 sequence (DNA): TGTGCCAGCAGCTTAATGCTAGCGGGAGGACCCGGGGAGCTGTTTTTT. This translates into CASSLMLAGGPGELFF.

This clonotype was observed at least ten times. The chain carries TRBV6-1 and TRBJ2-1; 9 bases match TRBD1. With 4 bases clipped from V and 10 bases from J, the junction kept 11 bases outside the gene matches. The CDR3 covers 15 residues. The germline CDR1 and CDR2 sequences are MNHNS and SASEGT. CDR3: CASSAHRGPIGEQFF. CDR3 bases: TGTGCCAGCAGTGCACACAGGGGGCCTATTGGGGAGCAGTTCTTC.

This clonotype was found a few times. V is TRBV7-8 and J is TRBJ2-1, with TRBD1 matching 8 bases. The CDR3 contains 16 residues. With 0 bases clipped from V and 9 bases from J, the junction kept 10 bases outside the gene matches. The germline V gene has CDR1 SGHVS and CDR2 FQNEAQ. Here the CDR3 reads CASSLAMGRGLAEQFF. The CDR3 DNA is TGTGCCAGCAGCTTAGCGATGGGCAGGGGGCTGGCTGAGCAGTTCTTC.

In its sample, this clonotype was seen a few times. The chain is built from TRBV12-5 and TRBJ1-6; tentative D call: TRBD1 (6 bases). The V gene's germline CDR1 is LGHNT and CDR2 FRNRAP. V was pared by 5 bases and J by 8 bases, with 16 bases between. The CDR3 is 15 residues long. The DNA of the CDR3 is TGTGCTAGTGGTCACCCACAGGGTATTGATTCACCCCTCCACTTT. This translates into CASGHPQGIDSPLHF.

This clonotype occurred many times. The rearrangement joins TRBV5-1 to TRBJ1-2; 11 bases line up with TRBD1. CDR3 size: 16 residues. Germline V CDR1 and CDR2: SGHRS, YFSETQ. Losses at the gene ends were 4 bases for V and 0 bases for J; bases not matched to a gene: 5. The CDR3, as DNA: TGCGCCAGCAGCACCGGGACAGGGGGGACTAACTATGGCTACACCTTC. Its protein is CASSTGTGGTNYGYTF.

This clonotype appeared many times. The chain couples TRBV20-1 to TRBJ2-5, with 7 positions matching TRBD2. Trimming removed 3 bases from V and 2 bases from J; junction bases left unmatched: 6. Germline values: CDR1 DFQATT, CDR2 SNEGSKA (reference sequence). The CDR3 contains 14 residues. CDR3 loop: CSASLSGGQETQYF. CDR3 nucleotide sequence: TGCAGTGCTAGCTTGTCGGGGGGTCAAGAGACCCAGTACTTC.

This clonotype has at least ten counts. V is TRBV13 and J is TRBJ2-7; TRBD2 is a possible D gene (5 bases). Germline V gene sequence: CDR1 PRHDT, CDR2 FYEKMQ (reference sequence). Trimming stripped 0 bases from V and 0 bases from J, with 6 bases between. This CDR3 comprises 14 residues. CDR3 coding DNA: TGTGCCAGCAGCTTAGGGAGGGACTCCTACGAGCAGTACTTC. This translates into CASSLGRDSYEQYF.

This clonotype was detected many times. The V gene is TRBV18, the J gene TRBJ1-4; 9 positions match TRBD1. The CDR3 is made up of 16 amino acids. With V trimmed by 3 bases and J by 7 bases, 9 bases remained unmatched. Looked up from germline, CDR1 is KGHSH and CDR2 is LQKENI. Here the CDR3 DNA reads TGTGCCAGCTCACCCACCCACGGGACAGGGCTTGAAAAACTGTTTTTT. Translating it yields CASSPTHGTGLEKLFF.

This chain uses TRBV6-1 with TRBJ2-7; 8 positions agree with TRBD1. After removal of 7 bases from V and 0 bases from J, the junction contained 8 bases not matched to a gene. The V gene's germline CDR1 is MNHNS and CDR2 SASEGT. The CDR3 is made up of 15 amino acids. The CDR3 DNA follows: TGTGCCAGCACCCTTTCAGGGGGCGGCTCCTACGAGCAGTACTTC. This gives the protein CASTLSGGGSYEQYF.

The sample holds a few counts of this clonotype. This chain links TRBV5-6 with TRBJ1-1; D is uncertain. The CDR3 runs to 8 residues. Germline assignment: CDR1 SGHDT and CDR2 YYEEEE. Here the CDR3 reads CVNTEAFF. The DNA of the CDR3 is TGTGTGAACACTGAAGCTTTCTTT.